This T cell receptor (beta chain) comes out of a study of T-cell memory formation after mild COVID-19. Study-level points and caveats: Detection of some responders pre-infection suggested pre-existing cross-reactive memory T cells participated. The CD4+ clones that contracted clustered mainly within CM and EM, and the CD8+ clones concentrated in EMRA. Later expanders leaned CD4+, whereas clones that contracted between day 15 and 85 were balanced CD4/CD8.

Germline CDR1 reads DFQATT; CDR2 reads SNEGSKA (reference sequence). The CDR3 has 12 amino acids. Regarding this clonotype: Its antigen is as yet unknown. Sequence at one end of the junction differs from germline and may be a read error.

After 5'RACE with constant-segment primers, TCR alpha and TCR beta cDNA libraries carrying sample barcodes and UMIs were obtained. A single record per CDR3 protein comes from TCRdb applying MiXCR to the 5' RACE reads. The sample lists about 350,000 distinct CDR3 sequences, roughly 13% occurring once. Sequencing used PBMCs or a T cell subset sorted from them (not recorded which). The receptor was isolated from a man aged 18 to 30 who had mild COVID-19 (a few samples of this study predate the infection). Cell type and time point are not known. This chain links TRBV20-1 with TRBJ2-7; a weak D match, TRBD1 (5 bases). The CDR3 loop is CSAGDSFDEQYF. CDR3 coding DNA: TGCAGTGCTGGAGACAGCTTTGACGAGCAGTACTTC.